This T cell receptor beta chain was identified in a study of cytomegalovirus exposure and HLA in healthy donors. Findings and limits, study-wide: Both high specificity and high sensitivity reportedly marked the classifier's diagnosis of cytomegalovirus status. Most TCR sequences were rare, but some public TCRs occurred in many donors.

Amplification used 60 Vbeta primers and 13 Jbeta primers. Profiling relied on immunoSEQ multiplex PCR, and the TCRdb table lists in-frame clones only, not all of them. This table has under 110,000 clones, about 81% appearing once. CDR1 and CDR2 from the germline V gene are ENHRY and SYGVKD. Trimming stripped 6 bases from V and 1 base from J, with 10 bases between. This CDR3 spans 13 amino acids. Points on this clone: What it recognizes is unknown.

The receptor's source is a male donor in good health and CMV-seropositive. The rearrangement uses TRBV10-3 and TRBJ2-7; maybe TRBD1 (6 bases). Sample: PBMCs. The DNA for the CDR3 is TGTGCCATCAGCAGGGGCCAGTCCTACGAGCAGTACTTC. Translation: CAISRGQSYEQYF.